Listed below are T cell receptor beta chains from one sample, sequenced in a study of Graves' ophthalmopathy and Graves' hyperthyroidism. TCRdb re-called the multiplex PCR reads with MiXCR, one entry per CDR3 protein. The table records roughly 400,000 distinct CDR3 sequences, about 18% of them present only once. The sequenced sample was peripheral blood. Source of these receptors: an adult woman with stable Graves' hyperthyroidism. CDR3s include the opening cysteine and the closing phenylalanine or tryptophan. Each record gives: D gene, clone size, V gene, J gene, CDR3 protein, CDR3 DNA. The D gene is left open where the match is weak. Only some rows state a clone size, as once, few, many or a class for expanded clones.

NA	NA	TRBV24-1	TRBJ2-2	CATSDLRDKNTGELFF	TGTGCCACCAGTGATTTGCGGGACAAGAACACCGGGGAGCTGTTTTTT
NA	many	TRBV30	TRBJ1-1	CAWRENTEAFF	TGTGCCTGGAGGGAGAACACTGAAGCTTTCTTT
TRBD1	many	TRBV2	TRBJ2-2	CASSDGTGAYTGELFF	TGTGCCAGCAGTGATGGGACAGGGGCCTACACCGGGGAGCTGTTTTTT
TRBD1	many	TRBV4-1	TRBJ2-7	CASSQPRQGATGFDEQYF	TGCGCCAGCAGCCAACCCAGACAGGGGGCGACGGGATTCGACGAGCAGTACTTC
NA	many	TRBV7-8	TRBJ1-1	CASSLLENTEAFF	TGTGCCAGCAGCTTACTGGAGAACACTGAAGCTTTCTTT
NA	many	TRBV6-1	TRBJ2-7	CASSERDSLYEQYF	TGTGCCAGCAGTGAACGGGACTCCTTGTACGAGCAGTACTTC
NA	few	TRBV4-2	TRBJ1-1	CASSQQPGPETGTEAFF	TGTGCCAGCAGCCAACAGCCGGGACCGGAGACGGGTACTGAAGCTTTCTTT
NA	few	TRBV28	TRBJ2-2	CASYTGGHTGELFF	TGTGCCAGCTACACCGGGGGTCACACCGGGGAGCTGTTTTTT
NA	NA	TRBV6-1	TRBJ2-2	CASNGEEGTNTGELFF	TGTGCCAGCAATGGGGAAGAGGGAACGAACACCGGGGAGCTGTTTTTT
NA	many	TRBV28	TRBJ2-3	CASSFSGTYSTDTQYF	TGTGCCAGCAGTTTTTCCGGGACATATAGCACAGATACGCAGTATTTT
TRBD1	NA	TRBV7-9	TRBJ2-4	CASSLTGQGLAKNIQYF	TGTGCCAGCAGCTTGACCGGACAGGGGCTAGCCAAAAACATTCAGTACTTC
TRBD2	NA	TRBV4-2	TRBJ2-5	CASSQEGRSGAQYF	TGTGCCAGCAGCCAAGAGGGTCGCAGCGGGGCCCAGTACTTC
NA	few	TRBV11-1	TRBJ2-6	CASSLGQGIAGANVLTF	TGTGCCAGCAGCTTAGGCCAGGGAATAGCTGGGGCCAACGTCCTGACTTTC
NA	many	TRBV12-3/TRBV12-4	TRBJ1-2	CASRISGINYGYTF	TGTGCCAGCAGGATCTCCGGCATAAACTATGGCTACACCTTC
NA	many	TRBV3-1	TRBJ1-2	CASSQVRDEGGYTF	TGTGCCAGCAGCCAGGTCCGGGATGAAGGTGGCTACACCTTC
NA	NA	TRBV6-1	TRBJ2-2	CASTLQGGTGELFF	TGTGCCAGCACCCTACAGGGAGGCACCGGGGAGCTGTTTTTT
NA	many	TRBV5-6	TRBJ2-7	CASSLGYTGPRTHEQYF	TGTGCCAGCAGCTTGGGGTATACCGGGCCGAGGACCCACGAGCAGTACTTC
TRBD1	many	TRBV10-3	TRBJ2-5	CAISPSTGVGRETQYF	TGTGCCATCAGTCCATCTACAGGGGTCGGTCGGGAGACCCAGTACTTC
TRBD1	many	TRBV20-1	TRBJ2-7	CSASPGTGGSTQYF	TGCAGTGCTTCACCCGGGACAGGGGGCAGTACCCAGTACTTC
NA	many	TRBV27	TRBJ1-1	CASSPGPVLMNTEAFF	TGTGCCAGCAGTCCGGGGCCCGTCCTCATGAACACTGAAGCTTTCTTT
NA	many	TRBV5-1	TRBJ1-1	CASSSKTGNTEAFF	TGCGCCAGCAGCTCCAAGACAGGGAACACTGAAGCTTTCTTT
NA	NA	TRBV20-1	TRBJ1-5	CSARGGYSNQPQHF	TGCAGTGCTAGGGGAGGGTATAGCAATCAGCCCCAGCATTTT
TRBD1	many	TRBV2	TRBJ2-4	CASSERTGENIQYF	TGTGCCAGCAGTGAACGTACAGGGGAAAACATTCAGTACTTC
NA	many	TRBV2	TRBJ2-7	CASSPQMILGLEQYF	TGTGCCAGCAGCCCGCAGATGATCCTCGGTCTCGAGCAGTACTTC
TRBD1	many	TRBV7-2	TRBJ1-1	CASSPDRVQNTEAFF	TGTGCCAGCAGCCCGGACAGGGTTCAGAACACTGAAGCTTTCTTT
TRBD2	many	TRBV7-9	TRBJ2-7	CASNRLAGAGEQYF	TGTGCCAGCAATCGACTAGCGGGAGCAGGCGAGCAGTACTTC
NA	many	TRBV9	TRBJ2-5	CASSVAGGLETQYF	TGTGCCAGCAGCGTAGCTGGGGGGTTGGAGACCCAGTACTTC
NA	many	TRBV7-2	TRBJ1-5	CASSSISGQPQHF	TGTGCCAGCAGCTCCATAAGTGGACAGCCCCAGCATTTT
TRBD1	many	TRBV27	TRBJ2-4	CASSFGFGAGGNIQYF	TGTGCCAGCAGTTTTGGTTTCGGGGCAGGGGGAAACATTCAGTACTTC
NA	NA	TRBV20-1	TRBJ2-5	CSAYNPGTQETQYF	TGCAGTGCTTACAACCCGGGAACCCAAGAGACCCAGTACTTC
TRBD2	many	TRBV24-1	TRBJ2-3	CATALGVAGSTDTQYF	TGTGCCACCGCCCTTGGGGTAGCGGGAAGCACAGATACGCAGTATTTT
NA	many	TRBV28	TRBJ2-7	CASTTGTKRQYF	TGTGCCAGCACCACGGGGACCAAGCGGCAGTACTTC
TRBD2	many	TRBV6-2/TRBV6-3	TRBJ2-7	CASRRLAGANYEQYF	TGTGCCAGCAGGAGACTAGCGGGAGCCAATTACGAGCAGTACTTC
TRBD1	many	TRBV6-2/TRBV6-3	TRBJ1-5	CASSLRQGRQPQHF	TGTGCCAGCAGTCTGAGACAGGGCCGTCAGCCCCAGCATTTT
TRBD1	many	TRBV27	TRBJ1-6	CASRTGDNSPLHF	TGTGCCAGCAGGACAGGGGATAATTCACCCCTCCACTTT
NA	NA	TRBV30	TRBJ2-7	CAWRLRQWAYEQYF	TGTGCCTGGAGACTACGACAGTGGGCGTACGAGCAGTACTTC
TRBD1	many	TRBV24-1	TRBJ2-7	CATSDTSRTGAYEQYF	TGTGCCACCAGTGATACCAGCCGGACAGGGGCGTACGAGCAGTACTTC
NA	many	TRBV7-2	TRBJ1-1	CASRSRDAQTEAFF	TGTGCCAGCAGGTCCCGGGATGCGCAGACTGAAGCTTTCTTT
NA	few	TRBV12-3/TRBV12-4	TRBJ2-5	CASKRGGSQETQYF	TGTGCCAGCAAACGAGGGGGGAGCCAAGAGACCCAGTACTTC
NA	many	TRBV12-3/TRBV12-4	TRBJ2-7	CASSPWTDSYEQYF	TGTGCCAGCAGTCCGTGGACTGATTCCTACGAGCAGTACTTC
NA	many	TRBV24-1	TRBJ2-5	CATSDPGTQETQYF	TGTGCCACCAGTGATCCCGGGACCCAAGAGACCCAGTACTTC
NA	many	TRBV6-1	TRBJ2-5	CASSESPEETQYF	TGTGCCAGCAGTGAATCACCCGAAGAGACCCAGTACTTC
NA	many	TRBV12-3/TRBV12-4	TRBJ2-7	CASSFYRGEQYF	TGTGCCAGCAGTTTTTATCGGGGCGAGCAGTACTTC
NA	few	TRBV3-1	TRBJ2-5	CASSQAVEETQYF	TGTGCCAGCAGCCAAGCGGTGGAAGAGACCCAGTACTTC
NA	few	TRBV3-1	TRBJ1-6	CASSPPDEALHF	TGTGCCAGCAGCCCCCCAGACGAAGCCCTCCACTTT
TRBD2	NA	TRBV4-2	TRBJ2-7	CASSQVLAAFKQYF	TGTGCCAGCAGCCAAGTGCTAGCGGCGTTCAAGCAGTACTTC
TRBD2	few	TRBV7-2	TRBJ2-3	CASSLSSGRMIDTQYF	TGTGCCAGCAGCTTATCTAGCGGGAGAATGATAGATACGCAGTATTTT
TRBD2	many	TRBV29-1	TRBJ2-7	CSVEGPGTTYEQYF	TGCAGCGTTGAAGGTCCCGGGACTACCTACGAGCAGTACTTC
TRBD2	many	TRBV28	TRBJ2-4	CASSKLAGGNIKYF	TGTGCCAGCAGTAAACTAGCGGGAGGGAACATTAAGTACTTC
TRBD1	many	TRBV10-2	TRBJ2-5	CASQGQGGETQYF	TGCGCCAGCCAGGGACAGGGGGGTGAGACCCAGTACTTC
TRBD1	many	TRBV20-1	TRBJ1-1	CSARAQGELGTEAFF	TGCAGTGCTAGGGCACAGGGGGAACTGGGCACTGAAGCTTTCTTT
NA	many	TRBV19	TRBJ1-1	CASSIRAPMTEAFF	TGTGCCAGTAGTATACGGGCCCCGATGACTGAAGCTTTCTTT
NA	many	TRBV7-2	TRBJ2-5	CASSLAKETQYF	TGTGCCAGCAGCTTAGCGAAAGAGACCCAGTACTTC
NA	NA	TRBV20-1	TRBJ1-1	CSARLGGFNTEAFF	TGCAGTGCTAGGTTGGGAGGGTTTAACACTGAAGCTTTCTTT
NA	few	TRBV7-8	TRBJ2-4	CASSRPEGRKNIKYF	TGTGCCAGCAGCCGACCCGAAGGGCGCAAAAACATTAAGTACTTC
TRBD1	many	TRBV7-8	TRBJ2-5	CASSLQQGRPEETQYF	TGTGCCAGCAGCCTCCAACAGGGGCGGCCTGAAGAGACCCAGTACTTC
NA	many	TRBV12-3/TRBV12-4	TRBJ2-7	CACSFSNPALVQYF	TGTGCCTGCAGTTTCTCGAACCCCGCATTGGTGCAGTACTTC
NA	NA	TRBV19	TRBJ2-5	CATSMGETQYF	TGTGCCACAAGTATGGGGGAGACCCAGTACTTC
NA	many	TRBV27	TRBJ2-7	CASSPTVTPSGEQYF	TGTGCCAGCAGTCCCACGGTGACACCGTCGGGGGAGCAGTACTTC